The rows below give T cell receptor beta chains drawn from one sample of a study of blood T cell repertoires in COVID-19. The repertoire was sequenced with immunoSEQ multiplex PCR; TCRdb's copy has only in-frame clones and lacks some. This table has a few hundred thousand clones, around 90% appearing once. The sequenced sample consisted of peripheral blood. These receptors were collected from a woman between 45 and 60 years old with COVID-19, enrolled during active disease. The CDR3 runs from the conserved cysteine through the conserved F or W. A D gene is named only where the DNA matches it firmly. Only some rows state a clone size, as once, few, many or a class for expanded clones.

J gene	clone size	D gene	V gene	CDR3 protein	CDR3 DNA
TRBJ2-7	.	TRBD1	TRBV19	CASSDKTGAHYEQYF	TGTGCCAGTAGTGATAAGACAGGGGCCCACTACGAGCAGTACTTC
TRBJ2-2	.	.	TRBV19	CASRTGAANTGELFF	TGTGCCAGTAGGACGGGAGCCGCGAACACCGGGGAGCTGTTTTTT
TRBJ1-2	.	.	TRBV6-1	CASSELTSGQSYGYTF	TGTGCCAGCAGTGAATTGACCTCAGGGCAGTCCTATGGCTACACCTTC
TRBJ2-1	.	.	TRBV19	CASSRVEGIAYNEQFF	TGTGCCAGTAGCCGAGTGGAGGGAATAGCCTACAATGAGCAGTTCTTC
TRBJ1-1	.	.	TRBV11-2	CASTVGRINTEAFF	TGTGCCAGCACCGTTGGGAGAATAAACACTGAAGCTTTCTTT
TRBJ2-5	.	.	TRBV27	CASSPSLEAETQYF	TGTGCCAGCAGTCCGTCCCTGGAGGCGGAGACCCAGTACTTC
TRBJ2-2	.	TRBD1	TRBV18	CASSLDRVRTGELFF	TGTGCCAGCTCGCTTGACAGGGTTCGGACCGGGGAGCTGTTTTTT
TRBJ1-6	.	.	TRBV5-1	CARFNVPRQRTNSPLHF	TGCGCCAGGTTTAATGTACCTCGACAGAGAACTAATTCACCCCTCCACTTT
TRBJ1-1	.	.	TRBV19	CASGLVNTEAFF	TGTGCCAGCGGACTGGTGAACACTGAAGCTTTCTTT
TRBJ2-1	.	.	TRBV11-3	CASSPQTGTSYNEQFF	TGTGCCAGCAGCCCGCAAACAGGTACTTCCTACAATGAGCAGTTCTTC
TRBJ1-6	.	TRBD1	TRBV18	CASSGQTGTVDSPLHF	TGTGCCAGCTCGGGACAAACCGGGACAGTTGATTCACCCCTCCACTTT
TRBJ2-1	.	TRBD2	TRBV5-1	CASSLIPSGTNYNEQFF	TGCGCCAGCAGCTTGATTCCTAGCGGGACTAACTACAATGAGCAGTTCTTC
TRBJ2-7	once	.	TRBV4-1	CASSQGALYEQYF	TGCGCCAGCAGCCAAGGCGCTCTTTACGAGCAGTACTTC
TRBJ2-7	once	TRBD2	TRBV6-2/TRBV6-3	CASSYSRTSGLQAYEQYF	TGTGCCAGCAGTTACTCTAGGACTAGCGGACTACAAGCCTACGAGCAGTACTTC
TRBJ1-2	.	.	TRBV9	CASSVASWGDGYTF	TGTGCCAGCAGCGTAGCGTCGTGGGGGGATGGCTACACCTTC
TRBJ2-7	.	.	TRBV11-3	CASSFGPPGALVYEQYF	TGTGCCAGCAGCTTTGGCCCCCCAGGGGCTTTAGTCTACGAGCAGTACTTC
TRBJ2-1	.	.	TRBV30	CAWSVLGRPTYNEQFF	TGTGCCTGGAGTGTACTAGGCCGACCCACATACAATGAGCAGTTCTTC
TRBJ1-2	.	.	TRBV5-1	CASSRDRKGDGYTF	TGCGCCAGCAGCAGAGACCGTAAAGGGGATGGCTACACCTTC
TRBJ1-5	.	.	TRBV12-3/TRBV12-4	CASSLGHRQPQHF	TGTGCCAGCAGTTTAGGACATAGACAGCCCCAGCATTTT
TRBJ1-2	.	.	TRBV5-4	CASSLQGQDYGYTF	TGTGCCAGCAGCTTGCAGGGGCAGGACTATGGCTACACCTTC
TRBJ1-5	.	TRBD1	TRBV24-1	CATSDRDRGDQPQHF	TGTGCCACCAGTGATCGGGACAGGGGGGATCAGCCCCAGCATTTT
TRBJ1-1	.	TRBD1	TRBV5-1	CASSPRQGARTEAFF	TGCGCCAGCAGCCCCCGGCAGGGGGCGAGAACTGAAGCTTTCTTT
TRBJ2-7	.	TRBD1	TRBV3-1/TRBV3-2	CASSQSPETGGKYEQYF	TGTGCCAGCAGCCAGTCTCCGGAAACAGGGGGCAAATACGAGCAGTACTTC
TRBJ2-7	.	TRBD2	TRBV29-1	CSVDYSLAGAYEQYF	TGCAGCGTTGATTATTCACTAGCGGGAGCCTACGAGCAGTACTTC
TRBJ1-2	.	.	TRBV20-1	CSASMPGSGYTF	TGCAGTGCTAGTATGCCAGGCTCTGGCTACACCTTC
TRBJ2-5	.	.	TRBV6-4	CASSGSSSIPQETQYF	TGTGCCAGCAGTGGCTCTAGCAGCATACCCCAAGAGACCCAGTACTTC
TRBJ2-5	.	TRBD2	TRBV20-1	CSASKPSGGQETQYF	TGCAGTGCTAGTAAGCCTAGCGGGGGGCAAGAGACCCAGTACTTC
TRBJ2-5	.	TRBD2	TRBV7-9	CASSLGLAGFQETQYF	TGTGCCAGCAGCTTAGGACTAGCGGGATTTCAAGAGACCCAGTACTTC
TRBJ1-1	.	.	TRBV20-1	CSASATGSEAFF	TGCAGTGCTAGTGCGACCGGGAGTGAAGCTTTCTTT
TRBJ2-7	.	.	TRBV5-8	CASSPGLSYEQYF	TGTGCCAGCAGCCCGGGACTCTCCTACGAGCAGTACTTC
TRBJ2-7	once	.	TRBV5-8	CASSLSIMSSYEQYF	TGTGCCAGCAGCTTGTCTATCATGAGCTCCTACGAGCAGTACTTC
TRBJ2-5	.	.	TRBV11-1	CASSLGLGRKETQYF	TGTGCCAGCAGCCTGGGACTTGGTCGAAAAGAGACCCAGTACTTC
TRBJ2-1	.	.	TRBV7-9	CASSLVGVNHNEQFF	TGTGCCAGCAGCTTAGTAGGGGTTAACCACAATGAGCAGTTCTTC
TRBJ2-1	.	.	TRBV9	CASSVEGGTLYNEQFF	TGTGCCAGCAGCGTAGAAGGCGGGACTCTCTACAATGAGCAGTTCTTC
TRBJ2-4	.	.	TRBV20-1	CSASIGGLAKNIQYF	TGCAGTGCTAGTATCGGCGGATTAGCCAAAAACATTCAGTACTTC
TRBJ2-2	once	TRBD2	TRBV10-3	CAISDPKRGGTGELFF	TGTGCCATCAGTGACCCAAAGCGGGGGGGCACCGGGGAGCTGTTTTTT
TRBJ2-1	.	TRBD2	TRBV20-1	CSASSSGRLSEQFF	TGCAGTGCTAGTTCGAGCGGGAGACTAAGTGAGCAGTTCTTC